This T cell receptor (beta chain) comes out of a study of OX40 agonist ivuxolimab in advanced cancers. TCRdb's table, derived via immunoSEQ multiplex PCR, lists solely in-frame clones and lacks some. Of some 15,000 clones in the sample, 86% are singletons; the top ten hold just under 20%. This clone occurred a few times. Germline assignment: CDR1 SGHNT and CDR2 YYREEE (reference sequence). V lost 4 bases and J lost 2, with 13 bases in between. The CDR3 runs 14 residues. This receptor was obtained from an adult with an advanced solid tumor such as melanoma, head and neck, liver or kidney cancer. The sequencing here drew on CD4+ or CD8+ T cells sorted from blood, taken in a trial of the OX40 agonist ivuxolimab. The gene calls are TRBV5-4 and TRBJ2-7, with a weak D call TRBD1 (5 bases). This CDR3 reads CASSQGDRAYEQYF. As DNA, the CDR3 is TGTGCCAGCAGCCAGGGCGACCGAGCCTACGAGCAGTACTTC.